Sequencing of this T cell receptor (beta chain) was carried out in a study of blood T cells in healthy people across ages. This CDR3 is 13 amino acids long. Germline CDR1 SGHTA, CDR2 FQGTGA. V shed 5 bases and J shed 11 bases, with 13 bases lying between them. A J-beta primer mix and a sample-barcoded 5' primer were used in a second PCR of roughly 6 to 12 cycles. Each of the cDNA molecules was tagged by a template-switch adaptor with 12 random nucleotides. TCRdb re-analysed the 5' RACE reads in MiXCR, keeping a single row per CDR3 protein. Counted here are 920,000 or so distinct CDR3 sequences, 35% to 50% occurring once; the ten biggest clones make up approximately 19%. General study findings and limits: With age, beta diversity per million T cells declined roughly linearly, significantly by approximately 41.

Each sample used at least 6 million PBMCs. In the case of this clonotype: Its matching antigen is unknown.

The chain employs TRBV7-3 and TRBJ1-6; D gene unclear. What was sequenced was blood. This receptor was taken from a woman aged 55-69 years in good health. The DNA of the CDR3 is TGTGCCAGCAGCGAGTCGTTGGGGACACCCCTCCACTTT. Amino acid sequence: CASSESLGTPLHF. The full variable domain, its missing parts supplied by reference TRBV7-3 and TRBJ1-6, is GAGVSQTPSNKVTEKGKYVELRCDPISGHTALYWYRQSLGQGPEFLIYFQGTGAADDSGLPNDRFFAVRPEGSVSTLKIQRTERGDSAVYLCASSESLGTPLHFGNGTRLTVT.